This TCR beta chain appears in the sequencing data of a study of STAT3 mutations in large granular lymphocyte leukemia. TCRdb's copy holds only in-frame clones and misses some; the assay was immunoSEQ multiplex PCR. The data contain 9,500 to 15,000 clones, approximately 80% of them singletons. General study findings and limits: Variable sampling intervals and differing treatment regimens complicated linking therapy response to TCR clonal burden changes. Every T-cell large granular lymphocyte leukemia patient had at least one immunodominant TCR beta clonotype.

The germline V and J ends were trimmed by 4 bases and 5 bases, with 23 bases remaining between them. The CDR3 has 17 amino acids. Per the germline V gene, CDR1 is SGHTS and CDR2 is YDEGEE. Comments on this clone: Its target is not known.

Sequencing was done on a sample of peripheral blood mononuclear cells. The rearrangement links TRBV5-8 to TRBJ2-3; either TRBD1 or TRBD2 may fit D (6 bases each). This receptor was identified in a man between 60 and 75 years old with T-cell large granular lymphocyte leukemia. Some clones in this sample may be carry-over from other donors' samples. The CDR3 nucleotides read TGTGCCAGCAGCCTTCTGGGCGGGACACCCCGGGGAGATACGCAGTATTTT. This codes for CASSLLGGTPRGDTQYF.